Listed here are 10 T cell receptor beta chains from one sample, sequenced in a study of CD8+CD57+ T cells in acquired aplastic anemia. Patients included in sequencing had previously demonstrated CD8+CD57+ cell expansion by flow cytometry. For CDR3 and TCR beta VDJ profiling, genomic DNA was the template used. One entry per CDR3 protein, called by TCRdb with MiXCR from the reads. Among a few hundred thousand distinct CDR3 sequences, over 40% were seen once, and the ten largest hold less than 20%. Sequences were obtained from sorted CD4+, CD8+, or CD8+CD57+ T cells (not recorded which) from PBMCs. Source of these receptors: a human donor with aplastic anemia.

Notes on this clonotype: One junction end disagrees with the germline gene, perhaps due to a read error. The V call is TRBV10-1, the J call TRBJ2-4; TRBD1 matches 8 bases. The CDR3 is 19 residues long. Germline V gene data show CDR1 as WNHNN and CDR2 as SYGVQD (reference sequence). The CDR3 DNA follows: TGCGCCAGAGACTCATACCGAATAGGGACAGGTCTAGCCAAAAACGTTCAGTACTTC. Residues: CARDSYRIGTGLAKNVQYF.

This clonotype was seen ten or more times. The gene calls are TRBV19 and TRBJ1-5; D may be TRBD1 (6 bases). Trimming took off 4 bases at V and 1 base at J, with 11 bases between the two ends. The CDR3 runs 15 residues. Germline V gene sequence: CDR1 LNHDA, CDR2 SQIVND (reference sequence). CDR3 nucleotides: TGTGCCAGTAGTACTCAGGGGATCAGCAATCAGCCCCAGCATTTT. This translates into CASSTQGISNQPQHF.

V gene TRBV20-1 combines with J gene TRBJ1-5, with 9 positions matching TRBD1. The CDR3 totals 15 residues. The germline V gene encodes CDR1 DFQATT and CDR2 SNEGSKA (reference sequence). V shed 3 bases, J shed 6 bases, and the junction held 9 bases outside the gene matches. For the CDR3, the DNA is TGCAGTGCTAGTCATCGGGGACAGGGTTTTCAGCCCCAGCATTTT. Its translation is CSASHRGQGFQPQHF.

The genes are TRBV27 and TRBJ1-1; D is perhaps TRBD1 (5 bases). The CDR3 contains 15 residues. V was pared by 4 bases and J by 4 bases, with 16 bases between. CDR1 and CDR2 (germline): MNHEY, SMNVEV (reference sequence). This chain's CDR3 is CASSSYDAQGTEAFF. In nucleotides, the CDR3 is TGTGCCAGCAGTTCCTATGACGCTCAGGGCACTGAAGCTTTCTTT.

About this clonotype: This may stem from a read error, because a much larger clone lies one nucleotide away. V gene TRBV14 combines with J gene TRBJ2-7, with D perhaps being TRBD1 or TRBD2 (5 bases each). This CDR3 region has 15 residues. Germline V lookup: CDR1 SGHDN, CDR2 FVKESK. CDR3 sequence: CAGSQHWDGSYEQYF. CDR3 coding DNA: TGTGCCGGCAGCCAACACTGGGACGGTTCCTACGAGCAGTACTTC.

The rearrangement links TRBV13 to TRBJ1-1; unclear D gene. The CDR3 sequence is 16 residues long. V was trimmed by 6 bases and J by 1 base, leaving 18 bases between them. CDR1 is PRHDT and CDR2 is FYEKMQ in the germline V gene (reference sequence). CDR3 bases: TGTGCCAGCAGTCAAAGTGAGGGAGGCTCGAACACTGAAGCTTTCTTT. This translates into CASSQSEGGSNTEAFF.

This clonotype has only a few counts. For the CDR3, the DNA is TGCGCCAGCAGCCAGGATGCTACCGGGACAGATAGCAATCAGCCCCAGCATTTT. Translation gives CASSQDATGTDSNQPQHF. V gene TRBV4-1 combines with J gene TRBJ1-5; 7 positions agree with TRBD1. The V segment lost 3 bases and the J segment 0 bases; nucleotides outside the gene matches: 11. Looked up from germline, CDR1 is MGHRA and CDR2 is YSYEKL. There are 18 residues in the CDR3.

This chain connects TRBV20-1 to TRBJ1-2, with D possibly TRBD1 on 5 matching bases. The germline V and J ends were trimmed by 0 bases and 7 bases, with 15 bases remaining between them. Germline values: CDR1 DFQATT, CDR2 SNEGSKA (reference sequence). The CDR3 spans 14 residues. CDR3 nucleotide sequence: TGCAGTGCTAGAGATCCAGGGCGTCCAAGTGGCTACACCTTC. Translated, it gives CSARDPGRPSGYTF.

The genes are TRBV18 and TRBJ2-2; perhaps TRBD2 as D (6 bases). The V end was cut by 1 base, the J end by 4 bases, with 10 bases between. The germline gives CDR1 KGHSH, CDR2 LQKENI. The CDR3 is made up of 15 amino acids. The CDR3 region is CASSPRSGPTGELFF. Written as DNA, the CDR3 is TGTGCCAGCTCACCACGCAGCGGGCCCACCGGGGAGCTGTTTTTT. Full variable domain (outside the CDR3, taken from reference TRBV18 and TRBJ2-2): NAGVMQNPRHLVRRRGQEARLRCSPMKGHSHVYWYRQLPEEGLKFMVYLQKENIIDESGMPKERFSAEFPKEGPSILRIQQVVRGDSAAYFCASSPRSGPTGELFFGEGSRLTVL.

Many counts were recorded for this clonotype. V and J are TRBV5-1 and TRBJ1-3; D may be TRBD1 (6 bases). Trimming shortened V by 1 base and J by 2 bases, and 13 bases separated the two germline ends. The CDR3 totals 16 residues. Germline lookup yields CDR1 SGHRS and CDR2 YFSETQ. Here the CDR3 reads CASSLSPGAAGNTIYF. The CDR3 coding sequence is TGCGCCAGCAGCTTGTCTCCGGGGGCGGCTGGAAACACCATATATTTT.